This T cell receptor (beta chain) was obtained from a study of tumor-infiltrating lymphocytes in primary liver carcinoma (dated by TCRdb to 2017 to 2019). Concerning the study at large: Between November 2015 and early 2016, a handful of patients in China with histopathologically diagnosed primary liver carcinoma had surgical resection. The tumors of the five patients were staged as T1-T3 N0M0, with maximum diameters ranging from roughly 4 to 10 cm. A total of roughly 35 specimens from 5 patients underwent TCRbeta repertoire sequencing, comprising 25 tumor regions, 5 adjacent noncancerous liver tissues and 5 peripheral blood samples. The study combined TCRbeta repertoire sequencing, expression microarrays and whole-exome sequencing across five regions of each liver tumor, with adjacent normal tissue and blood. Technical replicate repertoires showed high reproducibility, with mean shared-clone rates roughly 0.87 and correlation coefficients above 0.95. Samples yielded roughly 3.65 to 7.5 million productive TCRbeta reads; read depth did not differ significantly between tissue types. Of the five patients, three men and two women aged 30 to 69 years, four had hepatocellular carcinoma and one had combined HCC and intrahepatic cholangiocarcinoma.

Measured from the cysteine to the phenylalanine, the CDR3 is 13 residues long. CDR3 DNA only is kept here, 39 bases in frame from base 1. V sheds 5 bases and J sheds 4 bases, leaving 10 bases between their ends. CDR1 and CDR2 (MDHEN, SYDVKM) derive from the germline V gene. Concerning this clonotype itself: Its cognate antigen has yet to be identified. Within one base of it there is no much larger clone, and no base qualities were kept.

Using a constant-region primer and ProtoScript II reverse transcriptase, TCRbeta-specific cDNA was reverse-transcribed from about 540 ng total RNA. The TCRbeta libraries were prepared through three rounds of nested multiplex PCR following a slightly modified ARM-PCR procedure. Multiplex TRBV1-TRBV30 forward primers and a Cbeta reverse primer were used in the first two PCR rounds, each of which was run for approximately 9 cycles. A final 25-cycle PCR with Deep VentR polymerase added sample barcodes and Illumina adapters. Before sequencing, amplicons of 200-500 bp were purified from gel using a QIAquick gel extraction kit. TCRbeta amplicons were sequenced on an Illumina HiSeq 2500 with 250-bp paired-end reads. As for how the authors treated the data: Trimmomatic v0.33 was used to quality-trim the reads, and FLASH v1.2.11 was used to merge paired reads so that full CDR3 sequences could be recovered. MiGEC v1.2.1b assigned V, D and J germline segments to the rearranged TCRbeta sequences. Clonotype statistics, along with Shannon-Wiener diversity indices, were calculated using VDJtools v1.0.0. Except for diversity analysis, only the 250 most abundant clonotypes of each sample were used in subsequent analyses to reduce sampling bias. The public reads were reprocessed in TCRdb via fastp at Q25 and MiXCR, keeping in-frame beta chains. Under each unique CDR3 protein, matching rows form one entry showing the most common genes and DNA. It is TCRdb's table, rather than the study itself, that gives the V and J calls and clone size. Present in this sample are about 320,000 distinct CDR3 sequences, less than 75% of which were seen just once. The ten largest account for roughly 8.6% of the sample.

Overall study outcomes, separate from this receptor: Because only the TCR beta chain was sequenced and unpaired alpha chains were not captured, true repertoire diversity is likely underestimated. Only 4 to 6 patients were included in the study, and the authors note that the findings should be validated in a larger study. The top 250 clones made up a significantly larger repertoire fraction in tumors than in blood (p = 0.039). Consistent with antigen-driven expansion, pairs of tumor regions showed higher repertoire overlap (mean around 36%) than either tumor-adjacent pairs (approximately 17%) or tumor-blood pairs (around 14%). Since the samples were bulk and unsorted, there was no way to compare CD4+ and CD8+ T cell repertoires.

TRIzol reagent was used to extract blood RNA from unsorted whole blood, while the DNeasy Blood & Tissue kit provided the germline DNA. At the time of sampling, the patients were treatment-naive and had chronic HBV infection. Roughly 3.9 milliliters of peripheral blood were collected into K2EDTA tubes before surgery. This chain joins TRBV28 to TRBJ2-3; possibly the D gene is TRBD2, per 5 matching bases. This sequence originates from a man aged 40-49 years with primary liver carcinoma and hepatitis B virus infection. Sequencing input: peripheral blood. The sequenced DNA: TGTGCCAGCAGTGCCGAGGGAGCAGATACGCAGTATTTT. Translated, it gives CASSAEGADTQYF.